The T cell receptor beta chain described here comes from a study of T-cell reconstitution after alpha-beta-depleted transplantation in children. Study-level points and caveats: Several hundred expanded graft clones reportedly were the source of alpha-beta T cells about two months after transplant. Counts and diversity of T cells one year after transplant came mostly from newly produced T cells.

This clonotype was recorded once. The antigen remains unidentified. A library of TCRbeta sequences, prepared with unique molecular identifiers, was generated. TCRdb fed the PCR reads into MiXCR, producing one record per CDR3 protein. The sample includes over 400,000 distinct CDR3 sequences, over 40% of them seen just once. The CDR3 totals 12 residues. Germline V gives CDR1 KGHDR, CDR2 SFDVKD. Trimming took 1 base from V and 6 from J, leaving 2 bases between them. The V gene is TRBV24-1, the J gene TRBJ2-2, with D unclear. The source was PBMCs, collected before TCRalphabeta/CD19-depleted stem cell transplant. This TCR was recovered from a girl aged 2 to 9 with aplastic anemia, due to receive a stem cell transplant. CDR3 nucleotides: TGTGCCACCAGTGATTTACCCGGGGAGCTGTTTTTT. It translates to CATSDLPGELFF.